This record concerns one T cell receptor (beta chain) sequence. Its antigen is currently not known. No per-base quality is available; no much larger clone lies one base away. This record comes from a study of post-analysis software for immune sequencing data (dated by TCRdb to about 2015). Background for the entire study: Relapsing-remitting, secondary progressive and progressive-relapsing multiple sclerosis were recorded as disease courses, and subtype annotation was lacking for some patients. The multiple sclerosis patient repertoires were compared with more than 9 previously published healthy control repertoires from donors aged about 6 to 25 years. A subset of samples was prepared in parallel using single-end sample barcoding, then pooled and co-amplified after Illumina adapter ligation.

The intended sense of this specimen's time point label: second blood draw from one MS patient after hematopoietic stem cell transplantation. To demonstrate the VDJtools post-analysis software, TCR beta repertoires were profiled from the peripheral blood of about 14 young patients with multiple sclerosis. The multiple sclerosis patients were children and adolescents ranging in age from about 6 to 16 years. Libraries were prepared through PCR. The sequencing machine was an Illumina HiSeq 2500. To reduce PCR and sequencing biases, unique molecular identifiers were incorporated into the TCR beta cDNA libraries. Every 1 to 10 million input T cells yielded some 500,000 cDNA molecules, meaning each molecule approximated one T cell. Patient libraries were prepared and sequenced with the same protocol used for the earlier healthy control dataset. Samples belonging to the same batch were prepared together, multiplexed and sequenced on a shared HiSeq lane. Turning to the authors' computational methods: Raw barcoded reads were processed with MIGEC, discarding single-read molecular identifier groups before consensus assembly and CDR3 extraction. Clonotype tables were post-analysed with VDJtools, normalizing diversity by down-sampling all datasets to the smallest sample size. Repertoire overlap clustering matched CDR3 amino acid but not nucleotide sequences to correct batch-related cross-sample contamination. Using fastp at Q25 and MiXCR, TCRdb reprocessed the public reads and kept productive beta chains. Entries that share a CDR3 protein sequence are merged under the most common genes and DNA. The V and J calls were determined by TCRdb, not by the authors. In all, the sample holds about 160,000 distinct CDR3 sequences, and 35% to 40% of those were seen once. Together, the top ten hold approximately 30% of the sample.

The germline V gene (reference sequence) provides CDR1 SEHNR and CDR2 FQNEAQ. The CDR3 holds 15 amino acids from the cysteine to the phenylalanine. Only the CDR3 portion is preserved as DNA: 45 bases, with reading frame beginning at the first base. Ends trimmed: V by 4 bases, J by 2 bases; bases unmatched to a gene: 6. Study-wide findings and limitations: Direct clustering with F measure revealed strong co-clustering of samples prepared in the same batch, which led to a batch-effect correction. Roughly 5 TRBV segments, including TRBV5-6, TRBV5-1 and TRBV20-1, were significantly more frequent in patients than controls. Significantly lower normalized Chao1 diversity was found in multiple sclerosis patients than in controls, suggesting substantial peripheral T-cell clonal expansion. The multiple sclerosis patient group was slightly younger than the control group.

The TCR was taken from a girl aged 5 to 17 with multiple sclerosis. Donor details come from another sample of the same person, matched by shared clones. The sequencing here drew on blood, taken after autologous hematopoietic stem cell transplantation. The chain was built from TRBV7-9 and TRBJ2-3, and 7 junctional nucleotides match TRBD1. The base sequence is TGTGCCAGCAGCTCTCGACAGGGAAACACAGATACGCAGTATTTT. This encodes CASSSRQGNTDTQYF. The entire variable domain, with the stretches around the CDR3 drawn from the reference TRBV7-9 and TRBJ2-3 proteins, is DTGVSQNPRHKITKRGQNVTFRCDPISEHNRLYWYRQTLGQGPEFLTYFQNEAQLEKSRLLSDRFSAERPKGSFSTLEIQRTEQGDSAMYLCASSSRQGNTDTQYFGPGTRLTVL.